The rows below give T cell receptor beta chains drawn from one sample of a study of shared clonotypes between healthy human individuals. Assay: immunoSEQ multiplex PCR; the TCRdb copy retains only in-frame clones and omits some. Of under 1 million clones in the sample, 92% were seen once. The sample taken for sequencing was naive CD8+ T cells sorted from blood. The receptor source for this set is a young man in good health. The CDR3 runs from the conserved cysteine through the conserved F or W. The order of the fields is clone size, D gene, V gene, J gene, CDR3 DNA, CDR3 protein. The D gene is left open where the match is weak. Rows may omit the clone size; those that give it use once, few, many or a size class.

>NA|TRBD1|TRBV15|TRBJ2-1
TGTGCCACCAGCGGCCTCCGGGACAGGGTCAATGAGCAGTTCTTC
CATSGLRDRVNEQFF
>NA|TRBD1|TRBV10-3|TRBJ2-7
TGTGCCATCAGTGGCCCGACAGGGGGCACGTCCTACGAGCAGTACTTC
CAISGPTGGTSYEQYF
>NA|NA|TRBV15|TRBJ2-1
TGTGCCACCAGCGATGCGGGCACCTCCTACAATGAGCAGTTCTTC
CATSDAGTSYNEQFF
>NA|NA|TRBV7-9|TRBJ1-2
TGTGCCAGCAGCTTAGGGGACGGGAACTATGGCTACACCTTC
CASSLGDGNYGYTF
>once|TRBD2|TRBV4-1|TRBJ2-5
TGCGCCAGCAGCTCATTAGCGGGAGGAGAGACCCAGTACTTC
CASSSLAGGETQYF
>NA|TRBD1|TRBV6-1|TRBJ2-5
TGTGCCAGCAGTGGATATTCCGGGACAGGTTTAGGGGAGACCCAGTACTTC
CASSGYSGTGLGETQYF
>NA|TRBD2|TRBV18|TRBJ2-3
TGTGCCAGCTCTCAAAGATCTCTACGACTAGCGGCTACAGATACGCAGTATTTT
CASSQRSLRLAATDTQYF
>NA|NA|TRBV2|TRBJ2-5
TGTGCCAGCAGTGAGGCATGGAAGCTCGGAGGGTGGACCCAGTACTTC
CASSEAWKLGGWTQYF
>NA|NA|TRBV27|TRBJ2-7
TGTGCCAGCAGGGGTGGACCTGGGGAGCAGTACTTC
CASRGGPGEQYF
>NA|TRBD2|TRBV4-2|TRBJ2-1
TGTGCCAGCAGCCAAATTAAGGCGGGAGGGTCAGGGGCCTTCTCCTACAATGAGCAGTTCTTC
CASSQIKAGGSGAFSYNEQFF
>once|NA|TRBV7-7|TRBJ1-4
TGTGCCAGCAGCTTAGCGTACGGGGCTAATGAAAAACTGTTTTTT
CASSLAYGANEKLFF
>once|NA|TRBV6-5|TRBJ1-1
TGTGCCAGCAGTTATGGGGACCCCAATGGGGCTTTCTTT
CASSYGDPNGAFF
>NA|NA|TRBV28|TRBJ2-1
TGTGCCAGCACTTCAGCAGGAGGTTTCAATGAGCAGTTCTTC
CASTSAGGFNEQFF
>NA|NA|TRBV11-2|TRBJ2-6
TGTGCCAGCAGGATTTGGTCCGGGGGGCCTGGGGCCAACGTCCTGACTTTC
CASRIWSGGPGANVLTF
>NA|TRBD2|TRBV2|TRBJ2-1
TGTGCCACCAACCGCCGGGGACTAGAAAACAATGAGCAGTTCTTC
CATNRRGLENNEQFF
>NA|TRBD2|TRBV7-6|TRBJ2-1
TGTGCCAGCAGCCGGACTAGCGGGAACTACAATGAGCAGTTCTTC
CASSRTSGNYNEQFF
>NA|NA|TRBV7-2|TRBJ1-1
TGTGCCAGCAGCCACCCGGCTCTCCCCTATGAAGCTTTCTTT
CASSHPALPYEAFF
>NA|NA|TRBV6-6|TRBJ1-6
TGTGCCAGCAGCAGCCGGCCTTTAAATTCACCCCTCCACTTT
CASSSRPLNSPLHF
>NA|NA|TRBV6-5|TRBJ2-7
TGTGCCAGCAGTTATAACAGAGCCTACGAGCAGTACTTC
CASSYNRAYEQYF
>NA|NA|TRBV28|TRBJ1-5
TGTGCCAGCAGTCCCCGGGAGGGAAAAAGCAATCAGCCCCAGCATTTT
CASSPREGKSNQPQHF
>NA|TRBD1|TRBV27|TRBJ1-5
TGTGCCAGCAGGGGAAGGACAGGGGCGTTTCAGCCCCAGCATTTT
CASRGRTGAFQPQHF
>NA|TRBD1|TRBV7-9|TRBJ2-5
TGTGCCAGCAGCGGACAGGGTTGGCGAGAGACCCAGTACTTC
CASSGQGWRETQYF
>NA|NA|TRBV7-2|TRBJ1-1
TGTGCCAGCAGCCAGTCGGAGGGAGGAGGCACTGAAGCTTTCTTT
CASSQSEGGGTEAFF
>once|NA|TRBV20-1|TRBJ2-7
TGCAGTGCTAGAGATTACGTCGAGCAGTACTTC
CSARDYVEQYF
>NA|TRBD2|TRBV5-1|TRBJ2-5
TGCGCCAGCTCCCAGCGGCGGGAGCTTGAATCCAAACTGGAGACCCAGTACTTC
CASSQRRELESKLETQYF
>NA|NA|TRBV7-9|TRBJ2-7
TGTGCCAGCAGCTTTCCGGAGGGGGCCCACGAGCAGTACTTC
CASSFPEGAHEQYF
>NA|NA|TRBV9|TRBJ2-1
TGTGCCAGCAGCGTAGGGGGTGGGGAGAGGTCCTACAATGAGCAGTTCTTC
CASSVGGGERSYNEQFF
>NA|TRBD1|TRBV7-7|TRBJ2-3
TGTGCTAGCAGCTTAAATGGCGGGACAGGGTCGGAAGATACGCAGTATTTT
CASSLNGGTGSEDTQYF
>NA|NA|TRBV7-9|TRBJ2-1
TGTGCCAGCAGCCTAGGGATGAGCTCCTACAATGAGCAGTTCTTC
CASSLGMSSYNEQFF
>NA|NA|TRBV14|TRBJ1-3
TGTGCCAGCAGCCCCCAACGAAACACCATATATTTT
CASSPQRNTIYF
>NA|NA|TRBV7-6|TRBJ2-7
TGTGCCAGCAGCTTATTTTCGGGAGATGCCTACGAGCAGTACTTC
CASSLFSGDAYEQYF
>NA|NA|TRBV7-2|TRBJ2-7
TGTGCCAGCAGACCCTCCGGGCGGGGTAGCTACGAGCAGTACTTC
CASRPSGRGSYEQYF
>NA|NA|TRBV28|TRBJ2-1
TGTGCCAGCAGTTTAAGCAGCCTAGCGAGAGACTACAATGAGCAGTTCTTC
CASSLSSLARDYNEQFF
>NA|TRBD1|TRBV27|TRBJ1-1
TGTGCCAGCAGTCCAACCCGACAGGGGAACACTGAAGCTTTCTTT
CASSPTRQGNTEAFF
>NA|NA|TRBV4-3|TRBJ2-5
TGCGCCAGCAGCCAAAGCATGTCGGGGGCTCAGGAGACCCAGTACTTC
CASSQSMSGAQETQYF
>NA|NA|TRBV9|TRBJ2-5
TGTGCCAGCAGCGTAGAGACCGGCGGGTGGGAGACCCAGTACTTC
CASSVETGGWETQYF
>few|NA|TRBV27|TRBJ1-5
TGTGCCAGCAGCCCATTGATGGCTCAGCCCCAGCATTTT
CASSPLMAQPQHF
>NA|NA|TRBV11-1|TRBJ2-3
TGTGCCAGCAGCCGAGACACAGATACGCAGTATTTT
CASSRDTDTQYF
>NA|NA|TRBV10-1|TRBJ2-1
TGCGCCAGCAGTGAGTATCGACGGTTCTACAATGAGCAGTTCTTC
CASSEYRRFYNEQFF
>NA|NA|TRBV7-9|TRBJ2-1
TGTGCCAGCAGCCTAACTAGAGGTGATGAGCAGTTCTTC
CASSLTRGDEQFF
>NA|NA|TRBV7-2|TRBJ2-5
TGTGCCAGCAGCTTCCGGGGCACTCAAGAGACCCAGTACTTC
CASSFRGTQETQYF
>NA|NA|TRBV6-6|TRBJ1-5
TGTGCCAGCAGCCTGGTCAGTGGGTCCAATCAGCCCCAGCATTTT
CASSLVSGSNQPQHF
>NA|NA|TRBV5-8|TRBJ2-7
TGTGCCAGCAGCTCACTCTCTCCCCGCGAGCAGTACTTC
CASSSLSPREQYF
>NA|NA|TRBV7-9|TRBJ2-7
TGTGCCAGCAGCCCCCCATCAAGGACAGACTACGAGCAGTACTTC
CASSPPSRTDYEQYF
>NA|TRBD1|TRBV30|TRBJ2-7
TGTGCCTGGACAGCGGTGGGACAGGGCCCCTACGAGCAGTACTTC
CAWTAVGQGPYEQYF
>NA|NA|TRBV25-1|TRBJ2-4
TGTGCCAGCAGGTGTGAGGGCCCTTACAAAAACATTCAGTACTTC
CASRCEGPYKNIQYF